This entry lists 30 T cell receptor beta chains sequenced from one sample in a study of T cells in Graves' hyperthyroidism and ophthalmopathy. Using RNA transcripts as the source, TCR beta CDR3 regions were amplified. A first-round RT-PCR of the TCR CDR3 used the HTBI primer set. A single record per CDR3 protein comes from TCRdb applying MiXCR to the multiplex PCR reads. The sample yields some 300,000 distinct CDR3 sequences, approximately 15% seen once. The sequenced material came from blood. The receptors were gathered from a woman in her thirties or forties with Graves' hyperthyroidism.

This clonotype has more than one count but fewer than ten. The J gene is TRBJ2-5, the V gene TRBV24-1; the match to TRBD2 covers 13 bases. CDR3 length: 15 residues. Germline trimming cut 4 bases from V and 10 bases from J; bases unmatched to any gene: 8. The germline gives CDR1 KGHDR, CDR2 SFDVKD. The CDR3 nucleotides read TGTGCCACCAGTGAACCAGGGACTAGCGGGATGAGCCAGTACTTC. Protein product: CATSEPGTSGMSQYF.

This clonotype was recorded at least ten times. CDR3 DNA: TGTGCCAGCAGCTTGTACCAGAGGACGTGGGGTGAGCAGTTCTTC. Its translation: CASSLYQRTWGEQFF. The genes are TRBV5-6 and TRBJ2-1; D unresolved. CDR1 and CDR2 from the germline V gene are SGHDT and YYEEEE. This CDR3 comprises 15 residues. The V gene lost 1 base and the J gene lost 9 bases, with 17 bases spanning the gap.

The J gene is TRBJ2-1, the V gene TRBV7-2; D remains ambiguous. V was clipped by 3 bases and J by 7 bases, with 13 bases between them. CDR3 size: 14 residues. From germline, CDR1 is SGHTA and CDR2 FQGNSA. This chain's CDR3 is CASSFSTPLNEQFF. The CDR3 nucleotides are TGTGCCAGCAGCTTCTCTACTCCTTTGAATGAGCAGTTCTTC.

This clonotype has a count of ten or more. V is TRBV28 and J is TRBJ2-5, with D possibly called TRBD1 or TRBD2 (6 bases each). Per the germline V gene, CDR1 is MDHEN and CDR2 is SYDVKM. The CDR3 is 12 amino acids. V was cut by 6 bases and J by 5 bases, with 10 bases left in between. CDR3 protein: CASRQGGETQYF. The CDR3 DNA reads as TGTGCCAGCAGACAAGGGGGGGAGACCCAGTACTTC.

This clonotype was counted at least ten times. The gene calls are TRBV19 and TRBJ1-1, with D possibly matching TRBD1 (5 bases). The CDR3 sequence is 14 residues long. CDR1 is LNHDA and CDR2 is SQIVND in the germline V gene (reference sequence). V lost 5 bases and J 0 bases, leaving 10 bases between the germline ends. The DNA of the CDR3 is TGTGCCAGTAGTTCCGGGACGCTGAACACTGAAGCTTTCTTT. This gives the protein CASSSGTLNTEAFF.

This clonotype was observed many times. The rearrangement links TRBV11-2 to TRBJ2-1, with D tentatively TRBD2 (5 bases). The CDR3 sequence is 14 residues long. V lost 5 bases to trimming and J lost 9 bases, with 17 bases between them. Germline V gene data show CDR1 as SGHAT and CDR2 as FQNNGV. The CDR3 region is CASSINLSSSEQFF. CDR3 nucleotide sequence: TGTGCCAGCAGCATTAACTTATCTAGCAGTGAGCAGTTCTTC.

In DNA, the CDR3 is TGCGCCAGCAGCGCATCCGGGACAGGCGACTATGGCTACACCTTC. It specifies CASSASGTGDYGYTF. J is TRBJ1-2 and V is TRBV5-1, with TRBD1 matching 8 bases. The germline V gene has CDR1 SGHRS and CDR2 YFSETQ. This CDR3 has 15 amino acids. V dropped 4 bases and J dropped 3; count of bases not matched to a gene: 8.

The CDR3 DNA reads TGTGCCAGCTCACCAGAGAGCGGGAGGGGTTACGAGCAGTACTTC. Translated, it gives CASSPESGRGYEQYF. This rearrangement joins TRBV18 to TRBJ2-7, with 10 positions matching TRBD2. The CDR3 spans 15 residues. Germline trimming cut 2 bases from V and 4 bases from J; bases unmatched to any gene: 5. Per germline, CDR1 KGHSH and CDR2 LQKENI.

This clonotype occurred many times. The chain employs TRBV11-3 and TRBJ2-7, with TRBD1 identical over 10 bases. Germline values: CDR1 SGHNT, CDR2 YENEEA. The J segment lost 9 bases and the V segment lost 5 bases, leaving 10 bases of the junction unmatched. This CDR3 contains 14 residues. CDR3: CASSLGQGVGGQYF. Here the CDR3 DNA reads TGTGCCAGCAGCCTAGGACAGGGGGTCGGTGGGCAGTACTTC.

The rearrangement joins TRBV12-3 or TRBV12-4 to TRBJ1-2; weak D call: TRBD1 (6 bases). Trimming shortened V by 6 bases and J by 8 bases, and 19 bases separated the two germline ends. The CDR3 has 14 residues. The CDR3 bases are TGTGCCAGCAGCACCCCCGGGACACGGCAGGGCTACACCTTC. Translated, it gives CASSTPGTRQGYTF.

Ten or more counts support this clonotype. The V and J genes are TRBV7-2 and TRBJ2-3; 9 nucleotides line up with TRBD1. The CDR3 sequence is 14 residues long. The ends lost 2 bases at V and 10 bases at J; junction bases unmatched: 7. The germline V gene encodes CDR1 SGHTA and CDR2 FQGNSA. In DNA form, the CDR3 reads TGTGCCAGCAGCTTAACGTCATGGACAGGGGCGCAGTATTTT. Amino acid sequence: CASSLTSWTGAQYF. The complete variable domain, with remaining parts taken from reference TRBV7-2 and TRBJ2-3, reads GAGVSQSPSNKVTEKGKDVELRCDPISGHTALYWYRQSLGQGLEFLIYFQGNSAPDKSGLPSDRFSAERTGGSVSTLTIQRTQQEDSAVYLCASSLTSWTGAQYFGPGTRLTVL.

This clonotype has at least ten counts. This chain joins TRBV7-2 and TRBJ1-4; 7 bases are a match to TRBD1. The germline gives CDR1 SGHTA, CDR2 FQGNSA. After removal of 5 bases from V and 11 bases from J, the junction contained 8 bases not matched to a gene. CDR3 size: 13 residues. This chain's CDR3 is CASSPPGQWKLFF. For the CDR3, the DNA is TGTGCCAGCAGCCCACCGGGACAGTGGAAACTGTTTTTT.

There are many counts of this clonotype. The chain links TRBV6-2 or TRBV6-3 to TRBJ1-5; 9 nucleotides agree with TRBD1. Trimming cost V 5 bases and J 7 bases; bases outside gene matches: 12. CDR1 is MNHEY, CDR2 SVGEGT, per germline. This CDR3 region has 16 residues. Here the CDR3 reads CASSRTGTGQRQPQHF. CDR3 bases: TGTGCCAGCAGTCGTACCGGGACAGGGCAGCGGCAGCCCCAGCATTTT.

This clonotype occurred a few times. The chain uses TRBV19 and TRBJ2-7; TRBD2 is a possible D gene (5 bases). CDR3 length equals 14 residues. The germline V and J ends were trimmed by 3 bases and 0 bases, with 9 bases remaining between them. Germline V gives CDR1 LNHDA, CDR2 SQIVND (reference sequence). The CDR3 spells CASSISAFSYEQYF. CDR3 sequence (DNA): TGTGCCAGTAGTATTAGCGCTTTCTCCTACGAGCAGTACTTC.

This clonotype was counted at least ten times. This sequence joins TRBV18 and TRBJ2-3, with D uncertain. Trimming took 0 bases from V and 4 from J, leaving 5 bases between them. The CDR3 has 13 residues. The germline CDR1 and CDR2 sequences are KGHSH and LQKENI. The CDR3 coding sequence is TGTGCCAGCTCACCACCCCCCCCAGATACGCAGTATTTT. This translates into CASSPPPPDTQYF.

This clonotype was seen repeatedly, ten times or more. V is TRBV24-1 and J is TRBJ2-3; 8 nucleotides match TRBD2. CDR1 KGHDR and CDR2 SFDVKD come from the germline V gene. The V and J ends lost 4 bases and 1 base, in that order; junction bases with no gene match: 6. This CDR3 spans 16 amino acids. CDR3 sequence reads: CATSDPSGSGTDTQYF. The CDR3 region has the DNA TGTGCCACCAGTGACCCAAGCGGGAGCGGCACAGATACGCAGTATTTT.

This clonotype has ten or more counts. The chain recombines TRBV29-1 with TRBJ1-1, with 10 bases matching TRBD1. The germline CDR1 and CDR2 sequences are SQVTM and ANQGSEA. J gave up 11 bases and V 8 bases, and 8 bases lay outside the gene matches. The length of the CDR3 is 11 residues. The CDR3 bases are TGCAGCACAAGGGACAGGGGTAGGGCTTTCTTT. It encodes CSTRDRGRAFF.

Many counts were recorded for this clonotype. J is TRBJ2-1 and V is TRBV20-1; 8 bases align to TRBD2. Germline V gene lookup returns CDR1 DFQATT and CDR2 SNEGSKA (reference sequence). V lost 6 bases to trimming and J lost 0 bases; unmatched junction nucleotides: 10. The CDR3 consists of 16 residues. The CDR3 DNA follows: TGCAGTGCGCCTTCTAGCGGGCTGGCCTCCTACAATGAGCAGTTCTTC. This gives the protein CSAPSSGLASYNEQFF.

This clonotype was seen repeatedly, ten times or more. V gene TRBV12-3 or TRBV12-4 combines with J gene TRBJ2-7; no definite D call. The V end was cut by 6 bases, the J end by 7 bases, with 13 bases between. There are 12 residues in the CDR3. The DNA of the CDR3 is TGTGCCAGCAGCCTGGCCCCACTGGAGCAGTACTTC. It yields the protein CASSLAPLEQYF.

The genes are TRBV28 and TRBJ2-2, with 7 bases aligning to TRBD1. V lost 6 bases to trimming and J lost 16 bases; unmatched junction nucleotides: 17. Germline CDR1 is MDHEN and CDR2 is SYDVKM. This CDR3 has 14 residues. The CDR3, as DNA: TGTGCCAGCAGGTCTCCACTGACAGGGTCGGAGAGGTTTTTT. It encodes CASRSPLTGSERFF.

This clonotype appeared many times. The chain uses TRBV7-9 and TRBJ1-1; D might be TRBD1 (6 bases). Deletions cut 5 bases from V and 1 base from J, with 14 bases between. CDR1 SEHNR and CDR2 FQNEAQ come from the germline V gene (reference sequence). The CDR3 is 15 residues long. DNA of the CDR3: TGTGCCAGCAGCGACGAAATGACAGGGAACACTGAAGCTTTCTTT. Protein sequence: CASSDEMTGNTEAFF.

Many counts were recorded for this clonotype. V gene TRBV12-3 or TRBV12-4 combines with J gene TRBJ1-5, with unresolved D. CDR3 length: 13 amino acids. V was pared by 3 bases and J by 4 bases, with 7 bases between. In DNA form, the CDR3 reads TGTGCCAGCAGTTTCTTGGTTAATCAGCCCCAGCATTTT. Translated, it gives CASSFLVNQPQHF.

J is TRBJ1-1 and V is TRBV30; TRBD1 matches 9 bases. The germline CDR1 and CDR2 sequences are GTSNPN and SVGIG (reference sequence). V trimming: 2 bases; J trimming: 9 bases; junction bases outside the gene matches: 19. The CDR3 is 17 amino acids. The CDR3 nucleotides read TGTGCCTGGAGTCCCCTTGGACTCACAGGGGGCGGGATAAAAGCTTTCTTT. Translation gives CAWSPLGLTGGGIKAFF. Filled out from reference TRBV30 and TRBJ1-1, the complete variable domain reads SQTIHQWPATLVQPVGSPLSLECTVEGTSNPNLYWYRQAAGRGLQLLFYSVGIGQISSEVPQNLSASRPQDRQFILSSKKLLLSDSGFYLCAWSPLGLTGGGIKAFFGQGTRLTVV.

The chain recombines TRBV5-5 with TRBJ2-5; 8 positions agree with TRBD1. J was trimmed by 4 bases and V by 4 bases; bases with no gene match: 9. The germline gives CDR1 SGHKS, CDR2 YYEKEE (reference sequence). CDR3 length: 15 amino acids. CDR3: CASSTRQGQGETQYF. CDR3 in DNA: TGTGCCAGCAGCACCCGACAGGGGCAGGGAGAGACCCAGTACTTC.

This clonotype was observed at least ten times. DNA for the CDR3: TGCAGCGTTGATAGGCAGCCGACAGATACGCAGTATTTT. Its translation is CSVDRQPTDTQYF. The V gene is TRBV29-1, the J gene TRBJ2-3; D unclear. V lost 3 bases, J lost 3 bases, and 10 bases lay in between. The CDR3 sequence is 13 residues long. CDR1 SQVTM and CDR2 ANQGSEA come from the germline V gene.

Ten or more counts support this clonotype. This chain links TRBV5-6 with TRBJ1-5, with D possibly matching TRBD1 (5 bases). The CDR3 runs 13 residues. The V gene's germline CDR1 is SGHDT and CDR2 YYEEEE. Trimming left V 4 bases short and J 7 bases short, with 12 bases between. DNA of the CDR3: TGTGCCAGCAGCCGGAGGGGACGGCAGCCCCAGCATTTT. Amino acid sequence: CASSRRGRQPQHF.

CDR3 DNA sequence: TGTGCCTGGAGTATAACTAGCTCCTATAATTCACCCCTCCACTTT. Its translation: CAWSITSSYNSPLHF. The rearrangement uses TRBV30 and TRBJ1-6, with unresolved D. This CDR3 region has 15 residues. Germline CDR1 and CDR2: GTSNPN and SVGIG (reference sequence). V was trimmed by 2 bases and J by 0 bases, leaving 8 bases between them.

In its sample, this clonotype was seen once. This may arise from a read error, as a much more abundant clone is one base away. The conserved final phenylalanine or tryptophan is absent from the CDR3, which likely points to a read error. This chain connects TRBV6-1 to TRBJ1-2; D unresolved. This CDR3 spans 13 amino acids. The germline V gene encodes CDR1 MNHNS and CDR2 SASEGT. V was cut by 6 bases and J by 5 bases, with 13 bases left in between. The CDR3 region is CASSLSPTYGYTS. The CDR3 DNA sequence: TGTGCCAGCAGCCTTTCTCCCACTTATGGCTACACCTCC.

The chain employs TRBV27 and TRBJ2-3, with 7 bases that match TRBD2. Germline assignment: CDR1 MNHEY and CDR2 SMNVEV (reference sequence). The ends lost 3 bases at V and 2 bases at J; junction bases unmatched: 14. This CDR3 has 18 amino acids. The CDR3 coding sequence is TGTGCCAGCAGTTTCAAGGGCGGTCAACGGGAGGACACAGATACGCAGTATTTT. It is translated as CASSFKGGQREDTDTQYF.

This clonotype was recorded many times. The J gene is TRBJ2-1, the V gene TRBV19; TRBD2 aligns across 7 bases. The V and J ends lost 5 bases and 0 bases, in that order; junction bases with no gene match: 4. There are 15 residues in the CDR3. Germline CDR1 LNHDA, CDR2 SQIVND (reference sequence). The DNA of the CDR3 is TGTGCCAGTAGTCTAGCGGAGAGCTCCTACAATGAGCAGTTCTTC. Protein sequence: CASSLAESSYNEQFF.